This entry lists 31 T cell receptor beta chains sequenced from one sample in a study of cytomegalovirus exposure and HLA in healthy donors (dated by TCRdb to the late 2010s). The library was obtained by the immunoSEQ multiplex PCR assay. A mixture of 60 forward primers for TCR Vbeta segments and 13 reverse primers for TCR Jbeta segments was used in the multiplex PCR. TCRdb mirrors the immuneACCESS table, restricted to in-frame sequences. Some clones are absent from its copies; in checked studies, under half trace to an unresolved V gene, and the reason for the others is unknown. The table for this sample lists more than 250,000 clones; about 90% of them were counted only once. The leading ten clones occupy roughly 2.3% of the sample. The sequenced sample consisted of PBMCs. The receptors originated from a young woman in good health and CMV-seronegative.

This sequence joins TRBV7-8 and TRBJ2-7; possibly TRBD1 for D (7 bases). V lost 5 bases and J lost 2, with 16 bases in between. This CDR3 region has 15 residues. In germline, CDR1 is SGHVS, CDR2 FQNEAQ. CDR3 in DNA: TGTGCCAGCAGCCCGTTGACAGGGACTGCCTACGAGCAGTACTTC. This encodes CASSPLTGTAYEQYF.

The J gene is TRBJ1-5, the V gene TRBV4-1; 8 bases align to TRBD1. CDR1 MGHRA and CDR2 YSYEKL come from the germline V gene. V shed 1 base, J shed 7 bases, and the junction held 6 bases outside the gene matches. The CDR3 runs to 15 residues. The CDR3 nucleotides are TGCGCCAGCAGCCAAGTTGGCCCAGGGGGCCAGCCCCAGCATTTT. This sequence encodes CASSQVGPGGQPQHF.

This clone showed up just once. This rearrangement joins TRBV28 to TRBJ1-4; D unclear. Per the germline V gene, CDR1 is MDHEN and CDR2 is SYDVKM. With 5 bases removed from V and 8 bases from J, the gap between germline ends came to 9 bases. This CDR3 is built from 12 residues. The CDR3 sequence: CASSLRREKLFF. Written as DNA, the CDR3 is TGTGCCAGCAGTCTACGGAGGGAAAAACTGTTTTTT.

The CDR3 region is CASSYGTRSGEQFF. The CDR3 nucleotides are TGTGCCAGCAGCTACGGGACTAGGTCGGGTGAGCAGTTCTTC. The V call is TRBV11-3, the J call TRBJ2-1, with 8 bases that match TRBD2. Germline V lookup: CDR1 SGHNT, CDR2 YENEEA. This CDR3 has 14 amino acids. The J segment lost 9 bases and the V segment lost 4 bases, leaving 8 bases of the junction unmatched.

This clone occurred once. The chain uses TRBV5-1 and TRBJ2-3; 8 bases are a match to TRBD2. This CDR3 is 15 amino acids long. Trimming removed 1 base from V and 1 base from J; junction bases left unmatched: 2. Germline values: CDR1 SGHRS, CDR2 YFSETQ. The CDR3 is CASSLFSGGTDTQYF. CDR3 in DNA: TGCGCCAGCAGCTTGTTTAGCGGGGGCACAGATACGCAGTATTTT.

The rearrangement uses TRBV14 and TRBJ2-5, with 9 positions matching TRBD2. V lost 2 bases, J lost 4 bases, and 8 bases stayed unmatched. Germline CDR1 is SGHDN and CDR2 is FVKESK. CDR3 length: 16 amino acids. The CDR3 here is CASSQLRGGALETQYF. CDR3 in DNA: TGTGCCAGCAGCCAACTGCGCGGGGGGGCCTTAGAGACCCAGTACTTC.

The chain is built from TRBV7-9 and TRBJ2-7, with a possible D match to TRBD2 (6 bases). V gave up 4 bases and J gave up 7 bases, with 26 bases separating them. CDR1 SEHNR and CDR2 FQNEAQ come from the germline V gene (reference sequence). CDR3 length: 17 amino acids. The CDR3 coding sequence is TGTGCCAGCAGCTCCATACCGGCGGGACTTCACCGGGGGGAGCAGTACTTC. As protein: CASSSIPAGLHRGEQYF.

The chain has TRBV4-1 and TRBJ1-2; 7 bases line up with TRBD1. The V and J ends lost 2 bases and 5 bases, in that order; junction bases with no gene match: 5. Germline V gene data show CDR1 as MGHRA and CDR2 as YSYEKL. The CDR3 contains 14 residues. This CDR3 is CASSQLDRVYGYTF. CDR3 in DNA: TGCGCCAGCAGCCAACTCGACAGGGTATATGGCTACACCTTC.

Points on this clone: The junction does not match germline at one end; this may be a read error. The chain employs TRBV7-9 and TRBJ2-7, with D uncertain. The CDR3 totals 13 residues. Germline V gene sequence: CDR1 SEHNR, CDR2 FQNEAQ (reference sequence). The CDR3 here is CSSSLPSSSEQYF. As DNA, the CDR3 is TGTTCCAGCAGCCTCCCCTCCTCTAGCGAGCAGTACTTC.

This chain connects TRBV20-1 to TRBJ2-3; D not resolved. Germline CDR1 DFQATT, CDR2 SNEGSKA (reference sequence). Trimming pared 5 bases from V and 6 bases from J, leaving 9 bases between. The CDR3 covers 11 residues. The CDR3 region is CSALRVDTQYF. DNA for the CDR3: TGCAGTGCTCTACGCGTGGATACGCAGTATTTT.

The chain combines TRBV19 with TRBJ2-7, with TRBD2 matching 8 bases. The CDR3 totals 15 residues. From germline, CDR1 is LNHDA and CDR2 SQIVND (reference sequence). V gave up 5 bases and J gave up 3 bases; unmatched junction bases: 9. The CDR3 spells CASSPPGGPLYEQYF. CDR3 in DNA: TGTGCCAGTAGTCCACCGGGAGGGCCCCTCTACGAGCAGTACTTC.

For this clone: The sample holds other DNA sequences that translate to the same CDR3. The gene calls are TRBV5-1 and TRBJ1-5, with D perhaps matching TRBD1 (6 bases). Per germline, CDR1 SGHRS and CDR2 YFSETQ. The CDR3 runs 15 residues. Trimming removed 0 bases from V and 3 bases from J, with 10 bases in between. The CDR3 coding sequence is TGCGCCAGCAGCTTGGGAGCAGGGGACAATCAGCCCCAGCATTTT. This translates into CASSLGAGDNQPQHF.

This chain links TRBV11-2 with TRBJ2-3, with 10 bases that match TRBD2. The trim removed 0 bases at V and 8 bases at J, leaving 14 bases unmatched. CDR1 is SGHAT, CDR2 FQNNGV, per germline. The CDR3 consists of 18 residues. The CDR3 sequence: CASSLEGSGGAWRSTQYF. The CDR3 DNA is TGTGCCAGCAGCTTAGAGGGGAGCGGGGGGGCCTGGCGAAGTACGCAGTATTTT. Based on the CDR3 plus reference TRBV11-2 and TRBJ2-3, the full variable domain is EAGVAQSPRYKIIEKRQSVAFWCNPISGHATLYWYQQILGQGPKLLIQFQNNGVVDDSQLPKDRFSAERLKGVDSTLKIQPAKLEDSAVYLCASSLEGSGGAWRSTQYFGPGTRLTVL.

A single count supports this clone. CDR3 nucleotide sequence: TGTGCCACCAAGACGTGGCGGGCAATGAACACTGAAGCTTTCTTT. Amino acids: CATKTWRAMNTEAFF. The rearrangement links TRBV2 to TRBJ1-1; D uncertain. Per germline, CDR1 SNHLY and CDR2 FYNNEI. The CDR3 is made up of 15 amino acids. V lost 10 bases and J lost 0, with 18 bases in between. Full variable domain (outside the CDR3, taken from reference TRBV2 and TRBJ1-1): EPEVTQTPSHQVTQMGQEVILRCVPISNHLYFYWYRQILGQKVEFLVSFYNNEISEKSEIFDDQFSVERPDGSNFTLKIRSTKLEDSAMYFCATKTWRAMNTEAFFGQGTRLTVV.

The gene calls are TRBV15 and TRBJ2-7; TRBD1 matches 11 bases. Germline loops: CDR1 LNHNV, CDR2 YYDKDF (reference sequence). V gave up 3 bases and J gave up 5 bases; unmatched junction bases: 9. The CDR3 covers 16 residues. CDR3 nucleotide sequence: TGTGCCACCAGCAGTACCGGACAGGGGGCGAGAAACGAGCAGTACTTC. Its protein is CATSSTGQGARNEQYF.

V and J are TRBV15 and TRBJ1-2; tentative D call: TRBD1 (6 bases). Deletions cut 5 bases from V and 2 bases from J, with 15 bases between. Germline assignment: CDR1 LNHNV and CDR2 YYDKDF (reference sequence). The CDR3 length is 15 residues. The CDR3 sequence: CATSGRQDKNYGYTF. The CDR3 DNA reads TGTGCCACCAGCGGTCGACAGGATAAAAACTATGGCTACACCTTC. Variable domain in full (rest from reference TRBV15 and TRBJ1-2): DAMVIQNPRYQVTQFGKPVTLSCSQTLNHNVMYWYQQKSSQAPKLLFHYYDKDFNNEADTPDNFQSRRPNTSFCFLDIRSPGLGDTAMYLCATSGRQDKNYGYTFGSGTRLTVV.

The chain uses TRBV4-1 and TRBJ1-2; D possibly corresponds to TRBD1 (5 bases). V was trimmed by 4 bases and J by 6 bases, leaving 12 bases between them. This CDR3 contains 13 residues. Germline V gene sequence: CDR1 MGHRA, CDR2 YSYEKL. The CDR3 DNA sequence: TGCGCCAGCAGCCTTAAGTCAGGGAATGGCTACACCTTC. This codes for CASSLKSGNGYTF.

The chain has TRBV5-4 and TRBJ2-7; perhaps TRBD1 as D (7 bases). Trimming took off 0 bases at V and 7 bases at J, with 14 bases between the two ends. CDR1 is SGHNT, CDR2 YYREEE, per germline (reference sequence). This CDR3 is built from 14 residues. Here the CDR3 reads CASSLVEGANEQYF. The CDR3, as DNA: TGTGCCAGCAGCTTGGTGGAGGGGGCGAATGAGCAGTACTTC.

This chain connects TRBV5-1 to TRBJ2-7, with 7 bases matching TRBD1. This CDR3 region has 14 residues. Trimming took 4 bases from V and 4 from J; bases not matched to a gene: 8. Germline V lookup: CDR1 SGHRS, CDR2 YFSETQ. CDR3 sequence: CASSPKGGGYEQYF. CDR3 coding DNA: TGCGCCAGCAGCCCGAAAGGGGGCGGGTACGAGCAGTACTTC.

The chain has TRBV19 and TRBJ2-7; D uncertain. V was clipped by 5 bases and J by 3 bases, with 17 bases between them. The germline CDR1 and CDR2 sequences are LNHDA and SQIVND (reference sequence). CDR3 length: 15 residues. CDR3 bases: TGTGCCAGTAGTTTCGCCCTGCCGAGTGACTACGAGCAGTACTTC. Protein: CASSFALPSDYEQYF.

This chain's CDR3 is CAGPTRLAGPTRDTGELFF. CDR3 sequence (DNA): TGTGCAGGCCCTACGAGGCTAGCGGGGCCGACTCGGGACACCGGGGAGCTGTTTTTT. The chain links TRBV12-2 to TRBJ2-2; TRBD2 is taken as the D call from the table, unchecked against the DNA. TRBV12-2 corresponds to a pseudogene. The CDR3 covers 19 residues.

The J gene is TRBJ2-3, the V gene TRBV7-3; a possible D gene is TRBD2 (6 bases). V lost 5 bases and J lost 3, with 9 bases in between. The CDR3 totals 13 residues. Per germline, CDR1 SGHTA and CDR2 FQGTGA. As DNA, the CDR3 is TGTGCCAGCAGCGGGACTCGGACAGATACGCAGTATTTT. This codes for CASSGTRTDTQYF.

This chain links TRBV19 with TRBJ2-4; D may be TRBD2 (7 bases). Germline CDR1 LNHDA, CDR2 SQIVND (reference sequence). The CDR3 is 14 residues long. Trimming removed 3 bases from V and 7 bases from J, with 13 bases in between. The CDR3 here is CASSIPGGVNIQYF. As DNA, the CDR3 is TGTGCCAGTAGTATCCCGGGGGGCGTCAACATTCAGTACTTC.

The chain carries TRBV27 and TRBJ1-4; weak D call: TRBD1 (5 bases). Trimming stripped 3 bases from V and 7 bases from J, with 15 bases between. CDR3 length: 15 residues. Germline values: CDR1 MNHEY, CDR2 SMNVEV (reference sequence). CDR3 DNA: TGTGCCAGCAGTTTTAACGGGGGAGGGGCTGAAAAACTGTTTTTT. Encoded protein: CASSFNGGGAEKLFF.

The CDR3 is CASSSKSGQGGGGYTF. The DNA of the CDR3 is TGTGCCAGCAGCTCAAAATCAGGACAGGGTGGAGGCGGCTACACCTTC. The V gene is TRBV9, the J gene TRBJ1-2, with 8 nucleotides matching TRBD1. This CDR3 contains 16 residues. Unmatched junction bases numbered 16, after V lost 4 bases and J lost 8 bases. Per germline, CDR1 SGDLS and CDR2 YYNGEE.

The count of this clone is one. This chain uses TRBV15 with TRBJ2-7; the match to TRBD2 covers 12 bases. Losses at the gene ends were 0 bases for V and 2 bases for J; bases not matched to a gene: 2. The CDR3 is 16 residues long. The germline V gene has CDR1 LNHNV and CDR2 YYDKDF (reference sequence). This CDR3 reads CATSRERLAGAYEQYF. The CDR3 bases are TGTGCCACCAGCAGAGAGAGACTAGCGGGGGCCTACGAGCAGTACTTC.

The CDR3: CASSEGSGGQETQYF. The CDR3 coding sequence is TGCGCCAGCAGTGAGGGTAGCGGGGGCCAAGAGACCCAGTACTTC. The chain joins TRBV10-1 to TRBJ2-5; TRBD2 matches 9 bases. J lost 1 base, V lost 2 bases, and 2 bases had no gene match. Germline loops: CDR1 WNHNN, CDR2 SYGVQD (reference sequence). The CDR3 covers 15 residues.

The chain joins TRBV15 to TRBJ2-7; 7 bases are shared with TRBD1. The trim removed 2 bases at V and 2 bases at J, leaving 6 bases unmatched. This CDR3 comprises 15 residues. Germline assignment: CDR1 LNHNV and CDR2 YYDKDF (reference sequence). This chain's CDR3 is CATSRLGQEAYEQYF. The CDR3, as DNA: TGTGCCACCAGCAGACTTGGACAGGAAGCCTACGAGCAGTACTTC.

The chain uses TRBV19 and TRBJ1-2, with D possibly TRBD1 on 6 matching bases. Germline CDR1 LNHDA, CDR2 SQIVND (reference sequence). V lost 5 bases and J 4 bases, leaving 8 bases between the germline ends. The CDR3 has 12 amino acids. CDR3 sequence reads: CASSGQSYGYTF. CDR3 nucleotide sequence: TGTGCCAGTAGTGGACAGAGCTATGGCTACACCTTC.

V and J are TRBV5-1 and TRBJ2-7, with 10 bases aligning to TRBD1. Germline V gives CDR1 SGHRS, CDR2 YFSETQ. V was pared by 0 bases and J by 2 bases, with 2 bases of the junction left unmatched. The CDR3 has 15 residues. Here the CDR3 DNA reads TGCGCCAGCAGCTTGGGGGGGACAGGGGCCTACGAGCAGTACTTC. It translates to CASSLGGTGAYEQYF.

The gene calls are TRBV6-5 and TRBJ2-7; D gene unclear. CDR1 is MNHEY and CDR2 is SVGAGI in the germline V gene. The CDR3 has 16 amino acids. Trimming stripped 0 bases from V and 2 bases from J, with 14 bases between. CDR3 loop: CASSYSVGRNPYEQYF. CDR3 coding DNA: TGTGCCAGCAGTTACTCAGTCGGCAGGAACCCCTACGAGCAGTACTTC.